The clone carrying this T cell receptor (beta chain) has just a few counts. Antigen specificity is unknown. Cells sorted as Tregs were CD4+, CD25+ and CD127-/low. Semi-nested PCR with Nested Universal Primer A followed constant-region reverse priming of full-length variable regions. Each CDR3 protein gets one entry after TCRdb re-called the 5' RACE reads with MiXCR. This table holds approximately 50,000 distinct CDR3 sequences, around 20% found once. Study-wide results and caveats: The larger cohort examined one V-J beta rearrangement, not whole repertoires. In terms of TCR gene usage, tumor memory CD4+ T cells clustered together with blood and lymph node memory CD4+ cells, as well as with lymph node naive CD4+ cells. Tumor Treg TCRs overlapped most with tumor naive CD4+ cells.

The CDR3 length is 16 residues. Deletions cut 0 bases from V and 0 bases from J, with 12 bases between. CDR1 SGHRS and CDR2 YFSETQ come from the germline V gene. The rearrangement joins TRBV5-1 to TRBJ1-1; maybe TRBD1 (5 bases). The receptor was isolated from a female donor with breast cancer. Material for sequencing was tumor-infiltrating Tregs sorted from the breast tumor. CDR3 region: CASSLEDTGMNTEAFF. The CDR3 bases are TGCGCCAGCAGCTTGGAGGATACAGGTATGAACACTGAAGCTTTCTTT.